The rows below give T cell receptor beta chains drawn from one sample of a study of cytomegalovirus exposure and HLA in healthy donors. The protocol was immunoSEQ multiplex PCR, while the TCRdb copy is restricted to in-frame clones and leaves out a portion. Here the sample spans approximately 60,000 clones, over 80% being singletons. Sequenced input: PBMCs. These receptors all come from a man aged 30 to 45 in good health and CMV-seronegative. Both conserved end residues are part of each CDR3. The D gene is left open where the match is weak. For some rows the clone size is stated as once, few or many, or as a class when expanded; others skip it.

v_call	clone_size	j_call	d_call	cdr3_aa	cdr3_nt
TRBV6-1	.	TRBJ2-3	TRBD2	CASSEAKASGRFYTQYF	TGTGCCAGCAGTGAAGCGAAGGCTAGCGGGAGATTTTATACGCAGTATTTT
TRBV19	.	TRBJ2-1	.	CASNPRAGSSYNEQFF	TGTGCCAGTAATCCTCGGGCCGGGAGCTCCTACAATGAGCAGTTCTTC
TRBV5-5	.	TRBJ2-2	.	CASSLDITNTGELFF	TGTGCCAGCAGCCTCGACATCACGAACACCGGGGAGCTGTTTTTT
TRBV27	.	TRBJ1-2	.	CASSPTGGALNYGYTF	TGTGCCAGCAGCCCAACCGGGGGGGCCCTTAACTATGGCTACACCTTC
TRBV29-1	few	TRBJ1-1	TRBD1	CSVVTGGTSGAAFF	TGCAGCGTTGTAACAGGGGGCACAAGTGGGGCGGCTTTCTTT
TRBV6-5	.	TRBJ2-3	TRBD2	CASRLAGAPDTQYF	TGTGCCAGCAGACTAGCGGGGGCCCCAGATACGCAGTATTTT
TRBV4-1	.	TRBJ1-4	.	CASSQPGHTTNEKLFF	TGCGCCAGCAGCCAACCAGGACACACAACTAATGAAAAACTGTTTTTT
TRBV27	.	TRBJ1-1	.	CASSPRTLNTEAFF	TGTGCCAGCAGTCCCCGGACACTGAACACTGAAGCTTTCTTT
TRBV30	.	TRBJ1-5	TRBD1	CAWSAGTVTNQPQHF	TGTGCCTGGAGTGCAGGGACAGTTACCAATCAGCCCCAGCATTTT
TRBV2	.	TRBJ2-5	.	CASSEIEETQYF	TGTGCCAGCAGTGAAATAGAAGAGACCCAGTACTTC
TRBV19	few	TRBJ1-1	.	CAITQGAGTEAFF	TGTGCCATTACCCAAGGGGCAGGCACTGAAGCTTTCTTT
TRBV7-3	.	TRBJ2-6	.	CASSFGGTGANVLTF	TGTGCCAGCAGCTTCGGGGGAACCGGGGCCAACGTCCTGACTTTC
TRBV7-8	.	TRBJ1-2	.	CASSPTVDYGYTF	TGTGCCAGCAGCCCCACAGTAGACTATGGCTACACCTTC
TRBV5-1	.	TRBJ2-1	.	CASSEFPFNEQFF	TGCGCCAGCAGCGAGTTTCCGTTCAATGAGCAGTTCTTC
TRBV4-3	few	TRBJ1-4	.	CASSPGVYDEKLFF	TGCGCCAGCAGCCCAGGGGTTTACGATGAAAAACTGTTTTTT
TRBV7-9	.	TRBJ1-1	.	CASSLKGQGDTEAFF	TGTGCCAGCAGCTTGAAGGGACAAGGCGACACTGAAGCTTTCTTT
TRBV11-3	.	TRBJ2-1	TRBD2	CASSLAGGNYNEQFF	TGTGCCAGCAGCTTAGCGGGAGGGAACTACAATGAGCAGTTCTTC
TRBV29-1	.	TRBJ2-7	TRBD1	CSVLTGGYEQYF	TGCAGCGTACTAACAGGGGGCTACGAGCAGTACTTC
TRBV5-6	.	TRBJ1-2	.	CASSPGENYGYTF	TGTGCCAGCAGCCCCGGGGAGAACTATGGCTACACCTTC
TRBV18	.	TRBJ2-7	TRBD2	CASSRTSGSNYEQYF	TGTGCCAGCTCCCGGACTAGCGGGAGTAACTACGAGCAGTACTTC
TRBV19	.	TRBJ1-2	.	CASSPSGGGYGYTF	TGTGCCAGTAGTCCGTCCGGGGGAGGTTATGGCTACACCTTC
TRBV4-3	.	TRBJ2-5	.	CASSQGMRQQETQYF	TGCGCCAGCAGCCAAGGCATGCGACAGCAAGAGACCCAGTACTTC
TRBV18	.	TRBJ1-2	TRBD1	CASSMTGLEGYTF	TGTGCCAGCTCAATGACAGGGCTGGAAGGCTACACCTTC
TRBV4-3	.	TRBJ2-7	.	CASSQTLNRGAGEQYF	TGCGCCAGCAGCCAAACCCTAAACAGGGGTGCGGGGGAGCAGTACTTC
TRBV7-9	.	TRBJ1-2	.	CASSLAAVRPKWNYGYTF	TGTGCCAGCAGCTTAGCGGCCGTTCGCCCCAAATGGAACTATGGCTACACCTTC
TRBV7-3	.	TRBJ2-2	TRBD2	CASSLAGANTGELFF	TGTGCCAGCAGCTTAGCGGGGGCGAACACCGGGGAGCTGTTTTTT
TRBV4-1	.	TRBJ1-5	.	CASSQDRLRVSNQPQHF	TGCGCCAGCAGCCAAGACAGGCTCAGGGTAAGCAATCAGCCCCAGCATTTT
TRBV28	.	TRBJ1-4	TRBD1	CASSLSGTGANEKLFF	TGTGCCAGCAGTTTGTCCGGGACAGGGGCAAATGAAAAACTGTTTTTT
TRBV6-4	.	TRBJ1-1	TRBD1	CASSDSGTGDSTEAFF	TGTGCCAGCTCAGACTCCGGGACAGGGGATAGCACTGAAGCTTTCTTT
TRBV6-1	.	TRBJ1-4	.	CASSVWAGLGEKLFF	TGTGCCAGCAGTGTCTGGGCAGGACTGGGAGAAAAACTGTTTTTT
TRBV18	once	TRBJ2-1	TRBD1	CASSTGTGVTNEQFF	TGTGCCAGCTCAACCGGGACAGGGGTCACGAATGAGCAGTTCTTC
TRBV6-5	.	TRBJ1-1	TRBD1	CASRRDRVTEAFF	TGTGCCAGCAGACGGGACAGGGTCACTGAAGCTTTCTTT
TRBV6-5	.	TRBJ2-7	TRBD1	CASSYLTGGPYEQYF	TGTGCCAGCAGTTACTTAACAGGGGGTCCCTACGAGCAGTACTTC
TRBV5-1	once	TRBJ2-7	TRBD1	CASSSTGTGGLYEQYF	TGCGCCAGCAGCTCAACCGGGACAGGGGGCTTGTACGAGCAGTACTTC
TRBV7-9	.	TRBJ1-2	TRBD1	CASSLQVDRGRGYTF	TGTGCCAGCAGCCTACAAGTTGACAGGGGTCGGGGCTACACCTTC
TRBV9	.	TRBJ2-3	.	CASSALQAITDTQYF	TGTGCCAGCAGCGCACTACAGGCTATCACAGATACGCAGTATTTT
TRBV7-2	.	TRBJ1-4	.	CASSSNQGSLNEKLFF	TGTGCCAGCAGCTCAAACCAGGGGTCACTTAATGAAAAACTGTTTTTT
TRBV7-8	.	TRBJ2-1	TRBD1	CASSSPGQGYNEQFF	TGTGCCAGCAGCTCGCCGGGACAGGGCTACAATGAGCAGTTCTTC
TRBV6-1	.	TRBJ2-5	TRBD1	CASRRGRTGEETQYF	TGTGCCAGCAGGAGGGGGAGGACAGGGGAAGAGACCCAGTACTTC
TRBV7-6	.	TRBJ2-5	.	CASRGGGLETQYF	TGTGCCAGCCGAGGGGGAGGGCTGGAGACCCAGTACTTC
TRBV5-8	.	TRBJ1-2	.	CASSLAGKLYGYTF	TGTGCCAGCAGCTTGGCAGGGAAACTCTATGGCTACACCTTC
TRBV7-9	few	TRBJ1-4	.	CASRSGAGLGEKLFF	TGTGCCAGCAGGTCGGGCGCGGGGCTGGGTGAAAAACTGTTTTTT